This T cell receptor beta chain is drawn from a study of blood T cell repertoires in COVID-19. Using immunoSEQ multiplex PCR, the repertoire was profiled, and TCRdb retains in-frame clones only, with some absent. The sample lists approximately 130,000 clones, approximately 83% occurring once. There are 18 residues in the CDR3. After removal of 3 bases from V and 0 bases from J, the junction contained 6 bases not matched to a gene. Germline CDR1 LNHDA, CDR2 SQIVND (reference sequence). V is TRBV19 and J is TRBJ2-6, with 9 bases identical to TRBD2. The sequenced sample was peripheral blood. This clonotype was obtained from a woman in her forties or fifties who had recovered from COVID-19. The CDR3 reads CASSMTSSGVSGANVLTF. In DNA, the CDR3 is TGTGCCAGTAGTATGACGTCTAGCGGGGTCTCTGGGGCCAACGTCCTGACTTTC. The whole variable domain, filled in from reference TRBV19 and TRBJ2-6, reads DGGITQSPKYLFRKEGQNVTLSCEQNLNHDAMYWYRQDPGQGLRLIYYSQIVNDFQKGDIAEGYSVSREKKESFPLTVTSAQKNPTAFYLCASSMTSSGVSGANVLTFGAGSRLTVL.